The 2 T cell receptor beta chains presented below share a single source sample, sequenced in a study of T-cell memory formation after mild COVID-19 (dated by TCRdb to the early 2020s). Library method: 5' RACE. The data were produced on an Illumina NovaSeq 6000. TCRdb trimmed public reads at Q25 via fastp, called clones via MiXCR and kept in-frame beta chains. Each entry merges the rows of one CDR3 protein and shows their most common DNA and genes. Counted in this sample were about 350,000 distinct CDR3 sequences; 20% to 25% of them appeared once. The ten top clones hold roughly 23% of the sample. Specimen: PBMCs or a T cell subset sorted from them (not recorded which). These receptors came from a man aged 18-30 years who had mild COVID-19 (a few samples of this study predate the infection). The sample titles of this study are shuffled in the database, so cell type and time point are left out; the donor was told from shared clones.

This clonotype was seen at least ten times. The CDR3 reads CASSSGLAAPGGETQYF. CDR3 DNA: TGCGCCAGCAGCTCCGGACTAGCGGCCCCTGGGGGGGAGACCCAGTACTTC. This chain joins TRBV5-1 and TRBJ2-5; 10 nucleotides agree with TRBD2. Trimming at V came to 3 bases and at J to 5 bases, leaving 13 bases not matched to a gene. The CDR3 spans 17 residues. From germline, CDR1 is SGHRS and CDR2 YFSETQ.

V and J are TRBV3-2 and TRBJ1-1. TRBV3-2 has pseudogene status. The CDR3 extends over 16 amino acids. The CDR3 DNA reads as TGTGCCAGCAGCCAAGACGGGGGGGCCATGAACACTGAAGCTTTCTTT. Translated: CASSQDGGAMNTEAFF.